This T cell receptor (beta chain) was profiled in a study of blood T cell repertoires in COVID-19. Overall study: Spain, Italy and the United States supplied samples that represented acute and convalescent COVID-19. Sources were T cells, B-cell-depleted T cells, or PBMCs; the material itself was cDNA or gDNA.

Per germline, CDR1 SQVTM and CDR2 ANQGSEA. The CDR3 runs to 12 residues. V shed 4 bases, J shed 9 bases, and the junction held 4 bases outside the gene matches. In the study's own analysis: Amplification of reference gene primers was used by the study to estimate nucleated cell counts. Method: immunoSEQ multiplex PCR; TCRdb's copy keeps in-frame clones and lacks some. The V and J calls and clone size come from that table; D and trimming were worked out from the DNA. Here the sample spans around 180,000 clones, roughly 82% being singletons. This receptor was identified in a young woman with acute or convalescent COVID-19. The sequencing input was peripheral blood. The J gene is TRBJ2-2, the V gene TRBV29-1, with TRBD2 matching over 8 bases. CDR3 DNA sequence: TGCAGCGTTGTCAGCGGGAGCCGGGAGCTGTTTTTT. Translation gives CSVVSGSRELFF.